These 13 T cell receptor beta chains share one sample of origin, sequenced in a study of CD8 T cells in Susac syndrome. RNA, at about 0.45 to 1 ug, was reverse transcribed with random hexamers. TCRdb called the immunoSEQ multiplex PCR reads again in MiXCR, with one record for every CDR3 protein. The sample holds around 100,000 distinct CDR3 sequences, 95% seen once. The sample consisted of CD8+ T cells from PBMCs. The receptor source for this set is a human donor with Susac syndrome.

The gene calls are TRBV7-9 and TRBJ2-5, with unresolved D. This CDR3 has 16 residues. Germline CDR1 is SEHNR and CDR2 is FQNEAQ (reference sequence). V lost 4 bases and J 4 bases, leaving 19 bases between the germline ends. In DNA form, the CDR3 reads TGTGCCAGCAGCTCCGCGTCGGTAGCTCCGGTAGAGACCCAGTACTTC. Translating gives CASSSASVAPVETQYF.

The CDR3 loop is CASSLLAGGFDEQFF. CDR3 DNA: TGTGCCAGCAGCTTGTTGGCGGGGGGCTTTGATGAGCAGTTCTTC. The rearrangement joins TRBV7-7 to TRBJ2-1, with TRBD2 identical over 8 bases. The CDR3 sequence is 15 residues long. The germline gives CDR1 SSHAT, CDR2 FNYEAQ (reference sequence). V was pared by 3 bases and J by 8 bases, with 9 bases of the junction left unmatched. The full variable domain, in which reference TRBV7-7 and TRBJ2-1 provide the parts outside the CDR3, is GAGVSQSPRYKVTKRGQDVTLRCDPISSHATLYWYQQALGQGPEFLTYFNYEAQPDKSGLPSDRFSAERPEGSISTLTIQRTEQRDSAMYRCASSLLAGGFDEQFFGPGTRLTVL.

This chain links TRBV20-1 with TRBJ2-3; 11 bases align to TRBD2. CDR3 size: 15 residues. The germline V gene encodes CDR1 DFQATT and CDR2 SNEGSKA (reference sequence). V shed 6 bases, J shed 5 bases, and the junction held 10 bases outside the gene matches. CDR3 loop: CSASPTSGSQDTQYF. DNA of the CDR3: TGCAGTGCCAGCCCAACTAGCGGGAGTCAAGATACGCAGTATTTT.

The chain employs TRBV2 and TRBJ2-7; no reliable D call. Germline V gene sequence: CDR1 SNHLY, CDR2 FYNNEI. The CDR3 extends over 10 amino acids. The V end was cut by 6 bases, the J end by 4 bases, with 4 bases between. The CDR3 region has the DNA TGTGCCAGCAGCGAATACGAGCAGTACTTC. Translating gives CASSEYEQYF.

CDR3: CASSSQLAGVTGELFF. CDR3 bases: TGTGCCAGCAGCTCTCAGCTAGCGGGGGTGACCGGGGAGCTGTTTTTT. V usage is TRBV3-1 and J usage is TRBJ2-2, with 10 positions matching TRBD2. Trimming took 5 bases from V and 5 from J; bases not matched to a gene: 8. CDR1 and CDR2 (germline): LGHDT, YNNKEL (reference sequence). This CDR3 region has 16 residues.

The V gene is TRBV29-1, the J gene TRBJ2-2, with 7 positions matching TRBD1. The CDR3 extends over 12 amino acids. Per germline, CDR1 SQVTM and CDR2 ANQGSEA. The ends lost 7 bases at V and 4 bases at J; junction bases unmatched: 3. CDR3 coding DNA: TGCAGCGCGAGACAGGGCACCGGGGAGCTGTTTTTT. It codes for CSARQGTGELFF.

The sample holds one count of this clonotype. The CDR3 nucleotides are TGCAGTTCCCTTGCAGGGCACAATGAGCAGTTCTTC. Translating it yields CSSLAGHNEQFF. The chain has TRBV20-1 and TRBJ2-1, with D possibly being TRBD1 (5 bases). Trimming removed 8 bases from V and 5 bases from J, with 13 bases in between. Germline CDR1 is DFQATT and CDR2 is SNEGSKA (reference sequence). This CDR3 comprises 12 residues.

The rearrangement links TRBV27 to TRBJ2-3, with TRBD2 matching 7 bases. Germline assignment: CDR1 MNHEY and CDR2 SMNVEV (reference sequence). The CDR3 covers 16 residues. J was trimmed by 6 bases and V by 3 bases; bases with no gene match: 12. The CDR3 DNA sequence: TGTGCCAGCAGTTTGACTAGCTTCTCCTTGGGGGATACGCAGTATTTT. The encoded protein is CASSLTSFSLGDTQYF.

The CDR3 spells CSARSRGTEAFF. The CDR3 DNA reads TGCAGTGCTAGAAGTAGGGGAACTGAAGCTTTCTTT. This chain uses TRBV20-1 with TRBJ1-1; the D gene is possibly TRBD1 (5 bases). This CDR3 is 12 amino acids long. V lost 2 bases, J lost 5 bases, and 9 bases lay in between. From germline, CDR1 is DFQATT and CDR2 SNEGSKA (reference sequence).

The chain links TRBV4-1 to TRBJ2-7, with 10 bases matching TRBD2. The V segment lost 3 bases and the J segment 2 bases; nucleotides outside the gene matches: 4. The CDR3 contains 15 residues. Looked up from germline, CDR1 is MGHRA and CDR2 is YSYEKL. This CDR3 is CASSHTSGAAYEQYF. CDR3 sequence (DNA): TGCGCCAGCAGCCATACTAGCGGGGCCGCCTACGAGCAGTACTTC.

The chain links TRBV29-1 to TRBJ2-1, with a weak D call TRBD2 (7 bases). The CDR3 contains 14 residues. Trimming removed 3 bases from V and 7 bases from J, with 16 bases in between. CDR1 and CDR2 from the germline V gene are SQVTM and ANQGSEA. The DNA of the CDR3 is TGCAGCGTTGACTGGGGGGGCGCGAGTAATGAGCAGTTCTTC. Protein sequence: CSVDWGGASNEQFF.

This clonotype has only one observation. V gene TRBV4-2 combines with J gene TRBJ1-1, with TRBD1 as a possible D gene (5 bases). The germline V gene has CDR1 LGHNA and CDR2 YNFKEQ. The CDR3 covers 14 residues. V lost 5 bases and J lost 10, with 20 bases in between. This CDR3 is CASSWEDGQLGAFF. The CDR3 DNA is TGTGCCAGCAGCTGGGAGGACGGACAACTAGGAGCTTTCTTT.

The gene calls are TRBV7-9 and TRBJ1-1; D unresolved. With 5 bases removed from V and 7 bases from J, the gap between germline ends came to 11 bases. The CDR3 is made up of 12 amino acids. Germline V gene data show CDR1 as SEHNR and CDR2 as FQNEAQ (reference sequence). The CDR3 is CASSADFNEAFF. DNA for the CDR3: TGTGCCAGCAGCGCAGACTTCAATGAAGCTTTCTTT.